This TCR beta chain was recorded in a study of blood T cell repertoires in COVID-19. Looking at the study overall: Both acute and convalescent COVID-19 samples were obtained from the United States, Italy and Spain. PBMCs, B-cell-depleted T cells, or T cells were the source of the cDNA or gDNA that made up the material.

Authors' data handling: Amplification from reference gene primers served as the basis for estimated nucleated cell counts. TCRdb keeps only in-frame clones here, not all; method: immunoSEQ multiplex PCR. V and J calls and clone size are copied from that table; D and trimming were computed from the DNA. The data show 200,000 to 250,000 clones, around 86% seen once. Germline CDR1 and CDR2: SGHNT and YYREEE (reference sequence). CDR3 length: 15 amino acids. The V end lost 2 bases, the J end lost 4 bases, and 15 bases lay between the germline ends. Specimen: peripheral blood. The chain employs TRBV5-4 and TRBJ2-5; D is undetermined. This TCR derives from a man over 45 with acute or convalescent COVID-19. In DNA form, the CDR3 reads TGTGCCAGCAGCTTACGAGCCGAACGTCCAGAGACCCAGTACTTC. Protein sequence: CASSLRAERPETQYF.